Each of the 21 T cell receptor beta chains below was sequenced from the same sample in a study of T cell responses to AZD1222 COVID-19 vaccine. This table comes from immunoSEQ multiplex PCR, and its TCRdb copy is limited to in-frame clones, with some not included. The table lists 150,000 or so clones, 90% of them singletons, with 1.5% in the top ten. Sequenced here: peripheral blood, sampled 28 days after the second AZD1222 dose. The receptors were sampled from an adult who received the AZD1222 COVID-19 vaccine.

The rearrangement uses TRBV6-5 and TRBJ2-7; 9 nucleotides line up with TRBD1. CDR3 length: 15 amino acids. Germline CDR1 and CDR2: MNHEY and SVGAGI. With V trimmed by 6 bases and J by 7 bases, 13 bases remained unmatched. CDR3 sequence reads: CASRTQGAGRREQYF. In DNA, the CDR3 is TGTGCCAGCAGGACACAGGGGGCGGGCCGCCGAGAGCAGTACTTC.

The DNA for the CDR3 is TGTGCCAGCAGTACCCGGACAGGGTTTCCTGGCTGGTCGACAGATACGCAGTATTTT. Encoded protein: CASSTRTGFPGWSTDTQYF. The rearrangement uses TRBV27 and TRBJ2-3; TRBD1 matches at 8 bases. The CDR3 runs 19 residues. CDR1 and CDR2 from the germline V gene are MNHEY and SMNVEV (reference sequence). With 5 bases clipped from V and 3 bases from J, the junction kept 19 bases outside the gene matches.

The V gene is TRBV27, the J gene TRBJ2-7; 8 positions match TRBD1. CDR1 MNHEY and CDR2 SMNVEV come from the germline V gene (reference sequence). V was clipped by 1 base and J by 5 bases; unmatched bases: 7. This CDR3 has 15 amino acids. In nucleotides, the CDR3 is TGTGCCAGCAGTTTATTGACAGGGGCTACCGACGAGCAGTACTTC. Translation: CASSLLTGATDEQYF.

This clone has only a few counts. The CDR3 region is CASRPTVRARQYF. The CDR3 nucleotides read TGTGCCAGCAGGCCTACTGTAAGGGCCCGGCAGTATTTT. The chain employs TRBV3-1 (or the pseudogene TRBV3-2) and TRBJ2-3, with D uncertain. The germline CDR1 and CDR2 sequences are LGHDT and YNNKEL (reference sequence). V shed 6 bases and J shed 11 bases, with 18 bases lying between them. The CDR3 consists of 13 residues.

This chain connects TRBV7-3 to TRBJ2-1; 9 bases line up with TRBD2. The CDR3 is 13 residues long. Germline V gene lookup returns CDR1 SGHTA and CDR2 FQGTGA. The CDR3, as DNA: TGTGCTACCGCCGGGACTAGCACTTCTGAGCAGTTCTTC. It is translated as CATAGTSTSEQFF.

The chain uses TRBV11-3 and TRBJ1-5; D unclear. Per germline, CDR1 SGHNT and CDR2 YENEEA. The ends were cut back, 3 bases at V and 4 bases at J, with 13 bases in the middle. The CDR3 runs 15 residues. The CDR3 here is CASSFFQSWNQPQHF. In DNA, the CDR3 is TGTGCCAGCAGCTTTTTCCAATCGTGGAATCAGCCCCAGCATTTT.

The chain links TRBV4-1 to TRBJ1-1; TRBD1 is a possible D gene (6 bases). Between the trimmed V and J ends, which lost 2 bases and 1 base, there was a span of 14 bases. Per germline, CDR1 MGHRA and CDR2 YSYEKL. This CDR3 has 16 amino acids. The CDR3 nucleotides are TGCGCCAGCAGCCAAAGAATCCGGGACACGAACACTGAAGCTTTCTTT. It specifies CASSQRIRDTNTEAFF.

This chain connects TRBV28 to TRBJ2-1; 12 bases map to TRBD2. The CDR3 has 13 amino acids. Trimming took 8 bases from V and 11 from J; bases not matched to a gene: 7. The germline V gene encodes CDR1 MDHEN and CDR2 SYDVKM. CDR3 sequence (DNA): TGTGCCAGCGACTTCGGACTAGCGGGAAAGCAGTTCTTC. Its translation is CASDFGLAGKQFF.

V and J are TRBV7-8 and TRBJ1-3; TRBD1 matches 7 bases. The V gene end was trimmed by 5 bases and the J gene end by 2 bases; junction bases not matched to a gene: 9. Germline CDR1 SGHVS, CDR2 FQNEAQ. This CDR3 is 16 amino acids long. The CDR3 is CASSPRAGTAGNTIYF. CDR3 sequence (DNA): TGTGCCAGCAGCCCTAGGGCCGGGACAGCTGGAAACACCATATATTTT.

This chain uses TRBV12-3 or TRBV12-4 with TRBJ2-7, with D perhaps matching TRBD1 (6 bases). V lost 7 bases, J lost 5 bases, and 15 bases lay in between. This CDR3 region has 13 residues. CDR3 sequence (DNA): TGTGCCAGCACTGATAACAGGGACCACGAGCAGTACTTC. Translated, it gives CASTDNRDHEQYF.

This clone appeared a few times. The chain employs TRBV28 and TRBJ1-5; D is unclear. Germline V gives CDR1 MDHEN, CDR2 SYDVKM. Trimming pared 6 bases from V and 7 bases from J, leaving 13 bases between. The CDR3 has 13 residues. The CDR3 nucleotides read TGTGCCAGCAGCCCGTTCGACGGCCAGCCCCAGCATTTT. Translating it yields CASSPFDGQPQHF. Full variable domain (rest looked up from reference TRBV28 and TRBJ1-5): DVKVTQSSRYLVKRTGEKVFLECVQDMDHENMFWYRQDPGLGLRLIYFSYDVKMKEKGDIPEGYSVSREKKERFSLILESASTNQTSMYLCASSPFDGQPQHFGDGTRLSIL.

This chain uses TRBV4-1 with TRBJ1-1, with D possibly being TRBD1 (6 bases). V lost 1 base and J lost 7, with 13 bases in between. Germline CDR1 reads MGHRA; CDR2 reads YSYEKL. This CDR3 contains 14 residues. The CDR3 here is CASSQGGGRFEAFF. CDR3 nucleotide sequence: TGCGCCAGCAGCCAAGGTGGGGGCAGGTTTGAAGCTTTCTTT.

The CDR3: CASSYYRDREKLFF. As DNA, the CDR3 is TGTGCCAGCAGTTACTACAGGGATAGGGAAAAACTGTTTTTT. V and J are TRBV6-5 and TRBJ1-4; maybe TRBD1 (6 bases). V was clipped by 1 base and J by 8 bases, with 11 bases between them. Germline V gives CDR1 MNHEY, CDR2 SVGAGI. The CDR3 totals 14 residues.

The V call is TRBV28, the J call TRBJ2-7; D gene ambiguous. CDR3 size: 16 residues. Trimming stripped 3 bases from V and 1 base from J, with 16 bases between. In germline, CDR1 is MDHEN, CDR2 SYDVKM. The CDR3 DNA reads TGTGCCAGCAGTTTTGTCCGATCAGGTGCGTCCTACGAGCAGTACTTC. It codes for CASSFVRSGASYEQYF. Looking up the rest from reference TRBV28 and TRBJ2-7 gives the full variable domain: DVKVTQSSRYLVKRTGEKVFLECVQDMDHENMFWYRQDPGLGLRLIYFSYDVKMKEKGDIPEGYSVSREKKERFSLILESASTNQTSMYLCASSFVRSGASYEQYFGPGTRLTVT.

This chain uses TRBV2 with TRBJ1-4, with D possibly matching TRBD1 (6 bases). V gave up 3 bases and J gave up 8 bases, with 7 bases separating them. The germline V gene has CDR1 SNHLY and CDR2 FYNNEI. This CDR3 region has 12 residues. CDR3 amino acids: CASSETGEKLFF. The CDR3 coding sequence is TGTGCCAGCAGTGAGACAGGCGAAAAACTGTTTTTT.

V is TRBV28 and J is TRBJ1-2, with D unclear. The germline V gene has CDR1 MDHEN and CDR2 SYDVKM. Trimming removed 6 bases at V and 2 bases at J, with 4 bases between. This CDR3 is 11 amino acids long. CDR3 residues: CASRRNYGYTF. The CDR3, as DNA: TGTGCCAGCAGGCGGAACTATGGCTACACCTTC.

The sample holds a few counts of this clone. This sequence joins TRBV3-1 (or the pseudogene TRBV3-2) and TRBJ1-1; weak D call: TRBD1 (5 bases). From germline, CDR1 is LGHDT and CDR2 YNNKEL (reference sequence). This CDR3 contains 12 residues. V lost 3 bases, J lost 12 bases, and 14 bases lay in between. The CDR3 is CASSQGVSRSFF. CDR3 nucleotide sequence: TGTGCCAGCAGCCAGGGGGTATCGAGGTCTTTCTTT.

The chain has TRBV24-1 and TRBJ1-5; D call uncertain. In germline, CDR1 is KGHDR, CDR2 SFDVKD. There are 12 residues in the CDR3. Between the trimmed V and J ends, which lost 3 bases and 4 bases, there was a span of 3 bases. This chain's CDR3 is CATSDPNQPQHF. The CDR3, as DNA: TGTGCCACCAGTGATCCTAATCAGCCCCAGCATTTT.

A single count supports this clone. J is TRBJ1-6 and V is TRBV6-5; no clear D. The germline gives CDR1 MNHEY, CDR2 SVGAGI. The ends were cut back, 0 bases at V and 9 bases at J, with 9 bases in the middle. This CDR3 comprises 14 residues. CDR3 nucleotide sequence: TGTGCCAGCAGTTACTCGACAAGGGTTTCACCCCTCCACTTT. Translating gives CASSYSTRVSPLHF.

This clone occurred once. This chain uses TRBV28 with TRBJ2-1, with 14 nucleotides matching TRBD2. This CDR3 region has 15 residues. V dropped 11 bases and J dropped 10; count of bases not matched to a gene: 13. Germline CDR1 and CDR2: MDHEN and SYDVKM. CDR3 residues: CAAKAGTSGSHEQFF. DNA for the CDR3: TGTGCCGCGAAGGCCGGGACTAGCGGGAGTCACGAGCAGTTCTTC.

This clone came up once. The chain is built from TRBV11-3 and TRBJ2-7, with TRBD1 matching over 7 bases. There are 13 residues in the CDR3. Trimming took 4 bases from V and 3 from J; bases not matched to a gene: 3. The germline gives CDR1 SGHNT, CDR2 YENEEA. The CDR3 protein is CASSSGDSYEQYF. CDR3 nucleotide sequence: TGTGCCAGCAGCTCAGGGGACAGCTACGAGCAGTACTTC.